These 10 T cell receptor beta chains share one sample of origin, sequenced in a study of control samples from healthy donors and cancer patients. Method: immunoSEQ multiplex PCR; TCRdb's copy keeps in-frame clones and lacks some. Of over 70,000 clones listed, approximately 88% are singletons. Material for sequencing was PBMCs. These receptors were taken from a woman aged 50 to 65 with colorectal cancer.

J is TRBJ1-4 and V is TRBV3-1 (or the pseudogene TRBV3-2); D may be TRBD1 (6 bases). This CDR3 region has 14 residues. Trimming took 1 base from V and 7 from J, leaving 10 bases between them. Germline-derived CDR1 and CDR2 are LGHDT and YNNKEL (reference sequence). CDR3 DNA sequence: TGTGCCAGCAGCCAAGGGGGGCGCGGTGAAAAACTGTTTTTT. The encoded protein is CASSQGGRGEKLFF.

The CDR3 is CASSVLLAGGLDEQFF. The CDR3 DNA follows: TGTGCCAGCAGCGTACTACTAGCGGGGGGGCTGGATGAGCAGTTCTTC. This chain joins TRBV5-4 and TRBJ2-1; 13 bases are a match to TRBD2. V lost 4 bases and J lost 8; bases outside the gene matches: 9. Germline CDR1 reads SGHNT; CDR2 reads YYREEE (reference sequence). The CDR3 is made up of 16 amino acids.

This rearrangement joins TRBV7-2 to TRBJ1-1; D gene ambiguous. V lost 1 base and J lost 5, with 14 bases in between. The CDR3 has 15 amino acids. Germline V lookup: CDR1 SGHTA, CDR2 FQGNSA. The CDR3 bases are TGTGCCAGCAGCTTAGGTTGGGGAAGCACAACTGAAGCTTTCTTT. It codes for CASSLGWGSTTEAFF.

The J gene is TRBJ2-2, the V gene TRBV7-2; D might be TRBD2 (6 bases). The V gene's germline CDR1 is SGHTA and CDR2 FQGNSA. With 1 base removed from V and 8 bases from J, the gap between germline ends came to 14 bases. This CDR3 is 15 amino acids long. The CDR3 coding sequence is TGTGCCAGCAGCTTAGTGGCTGCGGGGTATGGGGAGCTGTTTTTT. Its translation is CASSLVAAGYGELFF.

The chain uses TRBV3-1 (or the pseudogene TRBV3-2) and TRBJ1-2; D is undetermined. Per germline, CDR1 LGHDT and CDR2 YNNKEL (reference sequence). The CDR3 spans 14 residues. Trimming pared 0 bases from V and 7 bases from J, leaving 12 bases between. The CDR3 here is CASSQDTAACGYTF. CDR3 sequence (DNA): TGTGCCAGCAGCCAAGATACGGCAGCTTGTGGCTACACCTTC.

V usage is TRBV5-1 and J usage is TRBJ2-3; weak D call: TRBD1 (5 bases). The CDR3 loop spans 16 amino acids. Germline CDR1 and CDR2: SGHRS and YFSETQ. V lost 3 bases and J lost 2, with 16 bases in between. The CDR3 here is CASSWGMAEITDTQYF. In DNA form, the CDR3 reads TGCGCCAGCAGCTGGGGCATGGCGGAGATCACAGATACGCAGTATTTT.

V is TRBV19 and J is TRBJ1-2, with 9 bases fitting TRBD1. The CDR3 has 14 amino acids. The V gene end was trimmed by 7 bases and the J gene end by 6 bases; junction bases not matched to a gene: 9. Germline V gene data show CDR1 as LNHDA and CDR2 as SQIVND (reference sequence). The CDR3, as DNA: TGTGCCAGTACCCTAACAGGGGGCGCCGATGGCTACACCTTC. Translated, it gives CASTLTGGADGYTF.

This chain uses TRBV5-1 with TRBJ2-5; D is unresolved. This CDR3 has 16 residues. Trimming took off 0 bases at V and 2 bases at J, with 14 bases between the two ends. CDR1 and CDR2 (germline): SGHRS, YFSETQ. The CDR3 DNA reads as TGCGCCAGCAGCTTGGAGCCTCCGGCAACTCAAGAGACCCAGTACTTC. It specifies CASSLEPPATQETQYF.

The chain has TRBV5-8 and TRBJ1-5, with 9 nucleotides matching TRBD1. The CDR3 covers 16 residues. Germline trimming cut 4 bases from V and 2 bases from J; bases unmatched to any gene: 7. Looked up from germline, CDR1 is SGHTS and CDR2 is YDEGEE. CDR3 coding DNA: TGTGCCAGCAGCATTGGGACAGGGTCTGGCAATCAGCCCCAGCATTTT. Translated: CASSIGTGSGNQPQHF.

V usage is TRBV5-1 and J usage is TRBJ2-6; 7 nucleotides line up with TRBD1. Germline V gene lookup returns CDR1 SGHRS and CDR2 YFSETQ. The CDR3 sequence is 16 residues long. The J segment lost 1 base and the V segment lost 4 bases, leaving 5 bases of the junction unmatched. As DNA, the CDR3 is TGCGCCAGCAGCCCGGGACAGCTGTCTGGGGCCAACGTCCTGACTTTC. Translating gives CASSPGQLSGANVLTF.